Below, 7 T cell receptor beta chains from the same sample are listed, as sequenced in a study of vaccination effects on CD4 cells after COVID-19. The antigens these receptors bind are not known. Culture lasted about 10 days before CD4+ T cell isolation. Measured with immunoSEQ multiplex PCR; TCRdb has only the in-frame clones, and not every one. The sample contains around 46,000 clones, approximately 61% of which appear only once. The sample consisted of CD4+ T cells from PBMCs cultured without peptide, taken before COVID-19 vaccination. The receptors stem from a human donor who received a COVID-19 vaccine.

The chain combines TRBV3-1 (or the pseudogene TRBV3-2) with TRBJ2-7, with 9 bases fitting TRBD2. CDR1 and CDR2 (germline): LGHDT, YNNKEL (reference sequence). Losses at the gene ends were 4 bases for V and 8 bases for J; bases not matched to a gene: 6. CDR3 length: 13 residues. As DNA, the CDR3 is TGTGCCAGCAGCCTGAGCGGGGGGCCCCAGCAGTACTTC. Its protein product is CASSLSGGPQQYF.

The chain carries TRBV19 and TRBJ2-1, with 7 bases identical to TRBD1. Trimming removed 5 bases from V and 9 bases from J; junction bases left unmatched: 7. CDR3 length: 13 residues. Germline loops: CDR1 LNHDA, CDR2 SQIVND (reference sequence). The CDR3 nucleotides read TGTGCCAGTAGTTTCCTAGGGGGCAGTGAGCAGTTCTTC. Residues: CASSFLGGSEQFF.

The chain has TRBV5-8 and TRBJ1-5; D might be TRBD1 (6 bases). This CDR3 is built from 19 residues. Per germline, CDR1 SGHTS and CDR2 YDEGEE. V lost 3 bases, J lost 3 bases, and 25 bases lay in between. The CDR3 region has the DNA TGTGCCAGCAGCTGGCCGCCCATCAGGGGCCGCGGGGTCAATCAGCCCCAGCATTTT. This sequence encodes CASSWPPIRGRGVNQPQHF.

A note on this clone: One junction end disagrees with the germline gene, perhaps due to a read error. The CDR3 DNA sequence: TGTGCCAGCAGTTCCGGGAGACAGCAGATCTTT. Amino acid sequence: CASSSGRQQIF. The chain joins TRBV27 to TRBJ1-1; maybe TRBD1 (5 bases). The CDR3 consists of 11 residues. The V gene's germline CDR1 is MNHEY and CDR2 SMNVEV (reference sequence).

V and J are TRBV4-1 and TRBJ1-5, with 9 bases aligning to TRBD1. J gave up 2 bases and V 3 bases, and 14 bases lay outside the gene matches. Germline V gives CDR1 MGHRA, CDR2 YSYEKL. The CDR3 loop spans 19 amino acids. Here the CDR3 reads CASSQLWTGAGGGNQPQHF. The CDR3 bases are TGCGCCAGCAGCCAGCTATGGACAGGGGCGGGAGGTGGCAATCAGCCCCAGCATTTT.

This clone showed up just a few times. This sequence joins TRBV5-1 and TRBJ2-1, with 10 bases that match TRBD2. Germline trimming cut 6 bases from V and 4 bases from J; bases unmatched to any gene: 7. There are 15 residues in the CDR3. CDR1 is SGHRS and CDR2 is YFSETQ in the germline V gene. For the CDR3, the DNA is TGCGCCAGCACCCAAGCGGGAGGGTCTTACAATGAGCAGTTCTTC. It translates to CASTQAGGSYNEQFF.

The chain employs TRBV7-2 and TRBJ1-1; 12 nucleotides match TRBD1. This CDR3 has 16 residues. Per the germline V gene, CDR1 is SGHTA and CDR2 is FQGNSA. V lost 5 bases to trimming and J lost 4 bases; unmatched junction nucleotides: 8. The CDR3 nucleotides read TGTGCCAGCAGCCCACTCCTGGGACAGGGGGCCACTGAAGCTTTCTTT. It yields the protein CASSPLLGQGATEAFF.